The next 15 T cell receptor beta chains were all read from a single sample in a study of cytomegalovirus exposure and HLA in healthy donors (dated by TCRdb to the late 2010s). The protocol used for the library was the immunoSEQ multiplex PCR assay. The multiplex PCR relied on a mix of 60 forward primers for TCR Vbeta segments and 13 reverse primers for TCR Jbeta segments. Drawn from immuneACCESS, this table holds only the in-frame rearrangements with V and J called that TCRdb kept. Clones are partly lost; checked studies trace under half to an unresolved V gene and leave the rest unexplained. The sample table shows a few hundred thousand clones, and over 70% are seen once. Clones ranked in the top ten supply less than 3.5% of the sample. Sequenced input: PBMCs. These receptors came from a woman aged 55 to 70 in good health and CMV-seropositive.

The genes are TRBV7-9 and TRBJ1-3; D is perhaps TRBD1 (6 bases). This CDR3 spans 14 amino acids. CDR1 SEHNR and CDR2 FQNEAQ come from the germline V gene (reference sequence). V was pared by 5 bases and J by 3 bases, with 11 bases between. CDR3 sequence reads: CASSPNRVGNTIYF. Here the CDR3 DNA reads TGTGCCAGCAGCCCTAACAGGGTTGGAAACACCATATATTTT.

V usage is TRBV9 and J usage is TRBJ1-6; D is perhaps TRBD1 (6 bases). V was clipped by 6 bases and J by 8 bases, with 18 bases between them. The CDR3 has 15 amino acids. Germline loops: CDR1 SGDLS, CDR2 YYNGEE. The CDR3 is CASKKEGGADSPLHF. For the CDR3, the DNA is TGTGCCAGCAAAAAGGAAGGGGGGGCCGATTCACCCCTCCACTTT.

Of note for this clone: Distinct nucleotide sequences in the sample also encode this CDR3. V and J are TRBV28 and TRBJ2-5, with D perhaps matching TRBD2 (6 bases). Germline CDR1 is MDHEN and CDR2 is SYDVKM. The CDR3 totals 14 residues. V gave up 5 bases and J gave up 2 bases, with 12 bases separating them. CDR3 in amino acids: CASSLPGGQETQYF. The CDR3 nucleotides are TGTGCCAGCAGTCTACCCGGGGGACAAGAGACCCAGTACTTC.

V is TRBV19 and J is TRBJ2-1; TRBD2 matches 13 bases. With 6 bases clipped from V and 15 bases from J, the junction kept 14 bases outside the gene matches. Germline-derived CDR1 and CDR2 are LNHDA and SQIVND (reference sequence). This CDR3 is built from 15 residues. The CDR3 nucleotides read TGTGCCAGTAGGCTCCGGACTAGCGGGAGTCATTCACCGTTCTTC. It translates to CASRLRTSGSHSPFF.

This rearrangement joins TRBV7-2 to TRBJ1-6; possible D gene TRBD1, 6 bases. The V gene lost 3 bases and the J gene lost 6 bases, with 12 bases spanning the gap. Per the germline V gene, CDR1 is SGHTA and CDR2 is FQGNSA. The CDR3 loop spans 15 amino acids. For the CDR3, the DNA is TGTGCCAGCAGCTTTTATAGACAGGCTAATTCACCCCTCCACTTT. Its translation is CASSFYRQANSPLHF.

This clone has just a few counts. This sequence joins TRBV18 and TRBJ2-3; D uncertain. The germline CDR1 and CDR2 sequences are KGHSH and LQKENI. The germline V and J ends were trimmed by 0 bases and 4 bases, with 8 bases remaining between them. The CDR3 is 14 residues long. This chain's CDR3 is CASSPPNSPDTQYF. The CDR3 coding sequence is TGTGCCAGCTCACCACCAAACAGCCCAGATACGCAGTATTTT.

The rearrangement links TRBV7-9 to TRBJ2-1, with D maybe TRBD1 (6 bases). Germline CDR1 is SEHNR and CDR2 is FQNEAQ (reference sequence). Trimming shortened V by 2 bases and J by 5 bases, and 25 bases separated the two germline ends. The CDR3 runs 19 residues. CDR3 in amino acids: CASSLWGPVSGQFHNEQFF. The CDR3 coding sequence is TGTGCCAGCAGCTTATGGGGTCCAGTCTCCGGACAGTTCCACAATGAGCAGTTCTTC. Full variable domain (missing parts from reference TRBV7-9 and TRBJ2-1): DTGVSQNPRHKITKRGQNVTFRCDPISEHNRLYWYRQTLGQGPEFLTYFQNEAQLEKSRLLSDRFSAERPKGSFSTLEIQRTEQGDSAMYLCASSLWGPVSGQFHNEQFFGPGTRLTVL.

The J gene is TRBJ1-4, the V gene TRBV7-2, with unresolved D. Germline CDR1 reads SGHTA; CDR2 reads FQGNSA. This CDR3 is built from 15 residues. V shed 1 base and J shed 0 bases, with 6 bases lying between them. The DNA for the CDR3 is TGTGCCAGCAGCTTAGTCCCCGCAACTAATGAAAAACTGTTTTTT. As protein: CASSLVPATNEKLFF.

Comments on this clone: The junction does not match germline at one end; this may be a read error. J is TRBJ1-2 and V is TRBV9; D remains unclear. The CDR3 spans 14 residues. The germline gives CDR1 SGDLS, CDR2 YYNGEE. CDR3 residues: CASSVDGNNYGYTF. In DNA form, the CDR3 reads TGTGCCAGCAGCGTAGACGGAAATAACTATGGTTACACCTTC.

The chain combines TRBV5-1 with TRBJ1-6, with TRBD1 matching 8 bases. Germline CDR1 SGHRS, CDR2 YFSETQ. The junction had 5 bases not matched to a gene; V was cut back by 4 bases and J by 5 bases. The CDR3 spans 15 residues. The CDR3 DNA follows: TGCGCCAGCAGCATGACAGGGGCCCATAATTCACCCCTCCACTTT. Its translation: CASSMTGAHNSPLHF.

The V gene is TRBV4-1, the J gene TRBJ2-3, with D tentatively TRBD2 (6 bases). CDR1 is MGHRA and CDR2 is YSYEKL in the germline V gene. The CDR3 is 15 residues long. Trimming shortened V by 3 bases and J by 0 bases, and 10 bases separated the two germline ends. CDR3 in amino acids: CASSQGGVSTDTQYF. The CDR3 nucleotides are TGCGCCAGCAGCCAGGGCGGGGTTAGCACAGATACGCAGTATTTT.

CDR3 in amino acids: CASTEGPGGVTEAFF. The DNA of the CDR3 is TGTGCCAGCACCGAGGGTCCAGGGGGAGTCACTGAAGCTTTCTTT. The rearrangement joins TRBV2 to TRBJ1-1; 7 positions agree with TRBD1. Unmatched junction bases numbered 12, after V lost 7 bases and J lost 4 bases. The CDR3 is 15 amino acids. Germline lookup yields CDR1 SNHLY and CDR2 FYNNEI.

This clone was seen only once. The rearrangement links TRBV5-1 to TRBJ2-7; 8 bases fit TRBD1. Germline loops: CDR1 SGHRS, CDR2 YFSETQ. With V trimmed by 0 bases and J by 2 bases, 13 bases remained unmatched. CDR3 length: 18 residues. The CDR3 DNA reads TGCGCCAGCAGCTTGGACCCTACCTCACGGGGACAGGCCTACGAGCAGTACTTC. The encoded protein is CASSLDPTSRGQAYEQYF. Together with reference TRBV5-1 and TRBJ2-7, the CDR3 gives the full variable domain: KAGVTQTPRYLIKTRGQQVTLSCSPISGHRSVSWYQQTPGQGLQFLFEYFSETQRNKGNFPGRFSGRQFSNSRSEMNVSTLELGDSALYLCASSLDPTSRGQAYEQYFGPGTRLTVT.

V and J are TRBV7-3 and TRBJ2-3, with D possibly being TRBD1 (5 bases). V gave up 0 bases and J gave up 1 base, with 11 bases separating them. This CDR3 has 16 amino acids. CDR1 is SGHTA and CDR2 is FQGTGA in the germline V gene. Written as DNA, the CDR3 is TGTGCCAGCAGCTTAACAGGGGCCATGGGCACAGATACGCAGTATTTT. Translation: CASSLTGAMGTDTQYF.

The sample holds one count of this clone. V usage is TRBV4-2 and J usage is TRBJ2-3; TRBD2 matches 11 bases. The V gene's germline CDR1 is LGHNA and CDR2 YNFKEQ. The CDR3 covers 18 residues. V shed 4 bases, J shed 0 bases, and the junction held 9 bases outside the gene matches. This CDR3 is CASSPQLAGDPSTDTQYF. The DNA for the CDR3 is TGTGCCAGCAGCCCCCAACTAGCGGGGGATCCTAGCACAGATACGCAGTATTTT.